This T cell receptor beta chain was sequenced during a study of blood T cell repertoires in COVID-19. About the research overall: The cDNA or gDNA used as material had been derived from T cells, B-cell-depleted T cells, or PBMCs.

CDR1 MGHRA and CDR2 YSYEKL come from the germline V gene. The V end lost 0 bases, the J end lost 4 bases, and 13 bases lay between the germline ends. The CDR3 totals 15 residues. Generated by immunoSEQ multiplex PCR, the TCRdb table keeps only in-frame clones and is missing some. The sample includes roughly 110,000 clones, 90% to 95% of them seen just once. The source of this sequence is a woman between 25 and 40 years old with acute or convalescent COVID-19. This chain links TRBV4-1 with TRBJ2-7; D perhaps matches TRBD2 (5 bases). Sequencing was carried out using peripheral blood. DNA for the CDR3: TGCGCCAGCAGCCAAGATCCAGGTGGCGGGTACGAGCAGTACTTC. This encodes CASSQDPGGGYEQYF.